This T cell receptor (beta chain) was found in a study of CD8+ T cells in alopecia areata (dated 2018 in TCRdb). Regarding the study in general: Treated patients were enrolled in an open-label pilot trial of oral tofacitinib, 5 to 10 mg twice daily, for moderate-to-severe alopecia areata. In both human patients and the C3H/HeJ mouse model, the study applied high-throughput TCRbeta sequencing to look at T cell clonal expansion in alopecia areata. The SALT score, which quantifies the percentage of affected scalp surface area, was used to measure disease severity in treated patients. immunoSEQ multiplex PCR using 35 Vbeta forward primers and 13 Jbeta reverse primers was used to amplify TCRbeta CDR3 regions. Patients received tofacitinib for 6 to 18 months and were then followed off drug for 6 months to check for delayed response and recurrence. Human TCRbeta sequencing covered scalp tissue and sorted CD4+ and CD8+ peripheral blood T cells from patchy and totalis/universalis alopecia areata patients and healthy controls. RNA came from the PAXgene miRNA kit for fixed scalp, the miRNeasy kit for PBMCs, and the RNeasy kit for mouse skin. Scalp clonality was compared among normal scalp (n=4), patchy alopecia areata scalp (n=8), and alopecia totalis/universalis scalp (n=8). Tofacitinib-treated patients had biopsies at baseline and at 4 and 24 weeks of treatment, with a later scalp biopsy in several patients. General study outcomes and caveats: During tofacitinib treatment, many expanded lesional clones remained in scalp and blood, and this persistence may partly explain relapse after treatment is stopped. Lesional scalp, especially in alopecia totalis/universalis, showed higher clonality and more expanded CD8+ clones than normal scalp, suggesting antigenic drive. Tofacitinib significantly lowered scalp clonality and the number of expanded CD8+ clones among the top 100 scalp clones. Scalp TCR repertoire analysis is complicated because resident alphabeta T cells in normal human skin are also sequenced, whereas mouse skin is dominated by gammadelta T cells. Shared TCR sequences between patients were less evident than in mice, which may be partly attributable to HLA diversity in the patient population. Because the treated cohort was small and had just a single nonresponder, larger studies are needed to establish links between baseline CD8+ expansion and response.

Points on this clone: No antigen is known for it. Base qualities are not provided; no much larger clone lies one nucleotide away.

V and J lose 8 bases and 3 bases, and a span of 10 bases separates them. The germline V gene provides CDR1 MNHEY and CDR2 SVGAGI. The CDR3, cysteine through phenylalanine, is 12 amino acids long. Of all the DNA, just the CDR3 is kept, 36 bases in frame from base 1. According to the study, the label for this sample's time point signals: roughly 26 weeks on oral tofacitinib. The sample's treatment or condition, from its label and the paper: oral pan-JAK inhibitor, 5-10 mg twice daily. Peripheral blood and lesional scalp punch biopsies were obtained from patients with alopecia areata. After PBMCs were isolated by density centrifugation and stained for CD3, CD4 and CD8, a FACSAria was used to sort CD4+ and CD8+ T cells. Receptor libraries were prepared by the immunoSEQ multiplex PCR assay. RNA was extracted from all samples and reverse transcribed into cDNA as template for TCR sequencing. SuperScript III was used for first-strand cDNA synthesis, primed with a 2:1 mix of oligo-dT and random hexamers. A synthetic immune receptor repertoire was used to measure amplification bias, and any remaining bias was corrected computationally. In the authors' own workflow: After raw reads were preprocessed to remove errors, the CDR3 was defined following IMGT conventions as running from the conserved cysteine to phenylalanine. Clonality was computed as 1 minus the Shannon entropy, with the entropy normalized by log2 of the number of productive unique TCRs. Scalp TCRbeta sequences were cross-referenced with sorted blood CD4 and CD8 repertoires so that the CD4 or CD8 identity of scalp clones could be inferred. Entries here come from immuneACCESS through TCRdb and include only in-frame sequences with V and J called. Some clones fail to appear in such tables; in the studies checked, an unresolved V gene covers under half of the shortfall, and the cause of the remainder is unknown. V and J calls and clone size are those listed in that table; D and trimming were worked out from the DNA. In all, the sample holds 190,000 or so clones, and roughly 64% of those were seen once. The ten largest clonotypes hold around 12% of the sample.

The sequence derives from a human donor with alopecia areata. The chain was built from TRBV6-5 and TRBJ1-1; matching of 6 bases hints at TRBD1 as the D gene. Sequencing used CD8+ T cells sorted from blood, obtained at week 24, from a patient treated with tofacitinib. CDR3 sequence: CASQQGYTEAFF. Read as DNA, the sequence is TGTGCCAGCCAACAGGGCTACACTGAAGCTTTCTTT.